These T cell receptor beta chains were read from a single sample in a study of blood T cells in healthy people across ages. TCRdb itself ran the 5' RACE reads through MiXCR, one entry per CDR3 protein. The sample has around 800,000 distinct CDR3 sequences; 20% to 30% are singletons. These same records also appear under a second study, on T cells of mothers and their children.

The material sequenced was blood. These receptors were collected from a boy under 18 in good health. CDR3s leave out the opening cysteine and the closing phenylalanine or tryptophan.

V gene	CDR3 length	J gene	CDR3 protein
TRBV29-1	12	TRBJ1-3	SVATGTSGNTIY
TRBV11-2	14	TRBJ1-6	ASSLDLRGPNSPLH
TRBV20-1	13	TRBJ1-5	SAEGQVNSNQPQH
TRBV6-6	13	TRBJ2-1	ASSYSGGGNNEQF
TRBV20-1	12	TRBJ1-4	SAGDSLANEKLF
TRBV24-1	14	TRBJ1-2	ATSDLYEVANYGYT
TRBV29-1	12	TRBJ1-1	SVEHRLDDAEAF
TRBV12-3/TRBV12-4	12	TRBJ2-4	ASSRQGAKNIQY
TRBV20-1	12	TRBJ1-3	SARDISSGNTIY
TRBV4-1	15	TRBJ2-2	ASSQTPAGVNTGELF
TRBV6-2/TRBV6-3	15	TRBJ2-5	ASSYSNSRGSQETQY
TRBV6-6	14	TRBJ2-6	ATTKGLVAGANVLT
TRBV5-1	13	TRBJ1-1	ASSSRTGEYTEAF
TRBV20-1	13	TRBJ1-3	SARDYPYSGNTIY
TRBV28	13	-	ASSLLSGRAYEQY
TRBV29-1	11	TRBJ2-5	SVRDFNQETQY
TRBV19	13	TRBJ2-1	ASSIGQDLYNEQF
TRBV29-1	11	TRBJ2-7	SVGTGSSYEQY
TRBV6-2/TRBV6-3	17	TRBJ1-1	ASHRLVRRDRRLNTEAF
TRBV12-3/TRBV12-4	10	TRBJ2-2	ASTPYTGELF
TRBV20-1	13	TRBJ1-5	SAPSRNAEGQPQH
TRBV12-3/TRBV12-4	12	TRBJ2-1	ASLASQDGNEQF
TRBV5-1	12	TRBJ1-2	ASSLDVNSYGYT
TRBV12-3/TRBV12-4	13	TRBJ2-5	ASSPLTGIQETQY
TRBV5-1	14	TRBJ2-7	ASSNPTGSLSYEQY
TRBV15	13	TRBJ1-4	ATSGRQGVGEKLF
TRBV23-1	13	TRBJ2-5	ASSQSIGSQETQY
TRBV19	12	TRBJ1-1	ASSPTGESTEAF
TRBV6-5	14	-	ASSYSKGPRPYEQY
TRBV13	13	TRBJ2-1	ASSSLQSGGNEQF
TRBV10-3	13	TRBJ2-2	AISGSQGGTGELF
TRBV5-6	11	TRBJ2-5	ASSLVGIETQY